This entry concerns a single TCR beta chain. Its target antigen remains unknown. No clone much larger than this one lies a single base away; base qualities are absent. These data are taken from a study of cytomegalovirus exposure and HLA in healthy donors (dated by TCRdb to between 2016 and 2019). Regarding the complete study: An earlier analysis of several hundred of the donors reported 250 to 350 Gb of sequence data and 100 million to 130 million unique TCR beta sequences from roughly 180 million T cells. Using immunosequencing, the study profiled T cell repertoires from fewer than 850 subjects and related those repertoires to cytomegalovirus serostatus. Rather than using new phenotypic data, the later analysis identified candidate immune exposures from TCR beta sequences and from how often those sequences occurred across donors. Typing coverage differed by locus: A, B, C, DRB1 and DQB1 were typed in about 620-630 donors, DQA1 in roughly 510, DPA1 in approximately 600, and DPB1 in 472. An early release covering roughly 580 HLA-typed donors comprised approximately 290 gigabases of sequencing data and about 90 million unique TCR sequences. Donor age, sex, ethnicity and CMV serostatus were compiled together with the repertoire data. Along with the roughly 710-subject first cohort, a separate validation cohort of about 110 different subjects was used. Among roughly 370 genotyped donors of the cohort, an average of around 240,000 unique TCR beta nucleotide sequences were sequenced per donor, roughly 18% of them non-productive. All discovery cohort repertoires had been generated on a single sequencing platform. To study patterns of TCR occurrence, a later analysis re-analyzed previously published TCR beta repertoires from around 670 donors and added high-resolution HLA genotyping. The study aimed to test whether signatures of past pathogen exposure could be identified by cataloging public T cell receptors. In an earlier analysis of roughly 580 of the donors, high-throughput TCR beta sequencing was used to judge whether each TCR beta V gene segment behaved as functional or pseudogenic. Of the roughly 390 genotyped donors, approximately 83% fell in the genetic ancestry cluster associated with self-reported Caucasian donors. Several DR-DQ haplotypes were handled as single units for association and clustering because linkage in the cohort was strong. Both class I and class II loci were covered by HLA typing, at four-digit resolution. To predict cytomegalovirus infection status, the study combined high-throughput TCR immunosequencing, statistical association of individual TCRs with disease status, and machine learning. A later genetic analysis used genome-wide SNP genotypes for 398 of the 666 donors, treating that subset as a discovery cohort. The full study reports these points: In this cohort, only TCR beta chains were sequenced, and detectable features were limited by the absence of alpha or paired-chain data. Correlated functional status among segregating V segments might reflect linkage disequilibrium, but an unknown experimental factor could not be ruled out. In a later genetic analysis, fewer N-insertions in productive TCRs were reported among donors in an Asian-associated ancestry cluster than the roughly 700-donor mean. The only immune exposure information available for the cohort was CMV serostatus. Strong co-occurrence of HLA alleles, especially DR and DQ, made assigning TCR associations to individual alleles difficult. Because HLA typing was missing for some donors at each locus, association tests included only the typed subset. Several of the top co-occurrence clusters appeared to be linked to parvovirus B19, influenza, CMV and Epstein-Barr virus, according to a later analysis. The earlier analysis of some 540 of the donors excluded roughly 17 rarely observed V segments, including chromosome 9 orphons, because counts were too low. Broadly in line with IMGT annotations, most TCR beta V segments showed up in productive rearrangements about 87% or about 30% of the time in an earlier analysis of some 590 of the donors. A group of highly shared sequence variants was considered likely to be a technical artifact of the sequencing pipeline. In vitro tests confirmed that a few of the cytomegalovirus-associated TCR beta chains recognize cytomegalovirus antigens. A later genetic analysis associated a missense DCLRE1C variant with V-gene and J-gene trimming of TCR beta chains, and an independent cohort replicated the association. In the study, around 150 TCR beta chains were listed as associated with cytomegalovirus. A later analysis found that TCR association rates varied across HLA loci, with DRB1 alleles showing the most associated TCRs and HLA-C alleles the fewest. A later analysis found that HLA-associated TCR beta chains were more clonally expanded and had lower generation probabilities than equally common non-associated chains. A further reported finding was that TCR beta sequences accurately predicted the HLA-A and HLA-B alleles for most subjects in the first cohort. The classifier was reported to diagnose cytomegalovirus status with high specificity and sensitivity in both the original and validation cohorts. While some public TCRs were present in many individuals, most TCR sequences turned up only very rarely across donors. It was suggested by the authors that the approach could potentially be generalized to other disease states and immunological phenotypes. At a false discovery rate of 0.05, a later analysis linked fewer than 20,000 TCR beta sequences to specific HLA alleles. According to a later analysis, most CMV-associated TCR beta chains appeared to be HLA-restricted, and the HLA associations seemed to be driven largely by CMV exposure. Sequencing depth was assumed to be roughly uniform across donors in the presence/absence analyses, though that assumption may not hold.

Preparation of the library involved the immunoSEQ multiplex PCR assay. The multiplex PCR relied on a mix of 60 forward primers for TCR Vbeta segments and 13 reverse primers for TCR Jbeta segments. Amplification of the CDR3 region of rearranged TCR beta genes was performed with a multiplex PCR assay on genomic DNA. On the Illumina HiSeq System, the amplified TCR beta libraries were sequenced as 87-base-pair reads. Processing in the source paper ran as follows. A later analysis tallied some 79 million unique TCR beta chains across the approximately 670 repertoires, and around 9.9 million of those chains were shared by two or more donors. A nearest-neighbor algorithm error-corrected the raw reads and collapsed the reads into unique sequences, merging closely related sequences to remove PCR and sequencing errors. V, D and J gene segments were assigned by aligning CDR3 sequences to IMGT reference sequences. Each retained sequence needed at least a six-nucleotide match to both a V gene segment and a J gene segment. Rearrangements were classified as productive when the CDR3 lacked stop codons and remained in frame with V and J, and all other rearrangements were classified as non-productive. CDR3 was defined by IMGT convention, running from the second conserved V-encoded cysteine to the conserved J-encoded phenylalanine. In an earlier analysis of 500 to 650 of the donors, sequences lacking an unambiguous match to a single V gene segment were excluded. In an earlier analysis of some 590 of the donors, a V segment was called functional when productive rearrangements were above 56.7%, and segregating when the standard deviation between donors exceeded 5%. A statistical classification framework was built to diagnose cytomegalovirus status from the catalog of TCR beta chain sequences. In a later analysis, V and J genes were assigned by comparing TCR nucleotide sequences against IMGT/GENE-DB human TR gene sequences. Using the TCRdist pipeline, a later analysis assigned CDR3 sequences along with most-parsimonious VDJ recombination scenarios. In a later analysis, each TCR beta chain was defined by its CDR3 amino acid sequence together with its V-gene family, and reads without a unique V-gene family were excluded. As a way to deal with suspected cross-contamination and a sequencing artifact, a later analysis dropped more than 500 nucleotide sequences that were highly shared and had low generation probability. In a later analysis, a clonal expansion index was calculated for each public chain from normalized within-repertoire ranks of inferred template counts. A later analysis computed generation probabilities with a VDJ recombination model fitted to out-of-frame rearrangements, and checked the results against IGoR. Hypergeometric tests were used in a later analysis to score TCR-TCR, TCR-HLA and TCR-CMV co-occurrence, with a repertoire-size bias correction applied to the TCR pairs. In a later analysis, false discovery rates were estimated by permuting HLA or CMV assignments 20 times. In a later analysis, co-occurring TCRs were grouped using DBSCAN, and TCRdist sequence similarity was added for clustering within HLA-allele-positive subsets. Repertoires with fewer than 30,000 or more than 120,000 public chains were left out of co-occurrence clustering, as were a few repertoires with anomalous nucleotide sharing. Held by TCRdb, this immuneACCESS table contains in-frame sequences only and omits some clones. Under half of the omission traces to an unresolved V gene where checked; the cause of the rest is unknown. V and J calls and clone size are those listed in that table; D and trimming were worked out from the DNA. This sample holds 210,000 or so clones; around 80% were observed only once. The ten largest account for about 0.5% of the sample.

The cohort was made up of approximately 670 healthy bone marrow donors. At the time of sampling, all cohort members were nominally healthy, though unrecorded immune exposures were likely present. The donor tested CMV seronegative, placing the donor among the 352 seronegative members of the cohort. Each donor provided a peripheral blood sample, and peripheral blood mononuclear cells were used for TCR beta sequencing. Genomic DNA extraction from the blood cell samples was performed with the Qiagen DNeasy Blood Extraction Kit. The sample consisted of PBMCs. The receptor was derived from a boy aged 5-17 years in good health and CMV-seronegative.

The encoded CDR3 is CASSGLAGGPFNEQFF. The sequenced DNA: TGTGCCAGCTCCGGACTAGCGGGAGGGCCGTTCAATGAGCAGTTCTTC. In this chain, TRBV5-4 is recombined with TRBJ2-1, with TRBD2 matching 15 junction bases. The CDR3 numbers 16 residues from cysteine through phenylalanine. The sequence is cut down to CDR3 DNA, 48 bases in frame from base 1. CDR1 and CDR2 are read off the germline V gene (reference sequence) as SGHNT and YYREEE. The germline V and J ends show losses of 7 bases and 6 bases respectively, and no gene match explains 8 bases of the junction.